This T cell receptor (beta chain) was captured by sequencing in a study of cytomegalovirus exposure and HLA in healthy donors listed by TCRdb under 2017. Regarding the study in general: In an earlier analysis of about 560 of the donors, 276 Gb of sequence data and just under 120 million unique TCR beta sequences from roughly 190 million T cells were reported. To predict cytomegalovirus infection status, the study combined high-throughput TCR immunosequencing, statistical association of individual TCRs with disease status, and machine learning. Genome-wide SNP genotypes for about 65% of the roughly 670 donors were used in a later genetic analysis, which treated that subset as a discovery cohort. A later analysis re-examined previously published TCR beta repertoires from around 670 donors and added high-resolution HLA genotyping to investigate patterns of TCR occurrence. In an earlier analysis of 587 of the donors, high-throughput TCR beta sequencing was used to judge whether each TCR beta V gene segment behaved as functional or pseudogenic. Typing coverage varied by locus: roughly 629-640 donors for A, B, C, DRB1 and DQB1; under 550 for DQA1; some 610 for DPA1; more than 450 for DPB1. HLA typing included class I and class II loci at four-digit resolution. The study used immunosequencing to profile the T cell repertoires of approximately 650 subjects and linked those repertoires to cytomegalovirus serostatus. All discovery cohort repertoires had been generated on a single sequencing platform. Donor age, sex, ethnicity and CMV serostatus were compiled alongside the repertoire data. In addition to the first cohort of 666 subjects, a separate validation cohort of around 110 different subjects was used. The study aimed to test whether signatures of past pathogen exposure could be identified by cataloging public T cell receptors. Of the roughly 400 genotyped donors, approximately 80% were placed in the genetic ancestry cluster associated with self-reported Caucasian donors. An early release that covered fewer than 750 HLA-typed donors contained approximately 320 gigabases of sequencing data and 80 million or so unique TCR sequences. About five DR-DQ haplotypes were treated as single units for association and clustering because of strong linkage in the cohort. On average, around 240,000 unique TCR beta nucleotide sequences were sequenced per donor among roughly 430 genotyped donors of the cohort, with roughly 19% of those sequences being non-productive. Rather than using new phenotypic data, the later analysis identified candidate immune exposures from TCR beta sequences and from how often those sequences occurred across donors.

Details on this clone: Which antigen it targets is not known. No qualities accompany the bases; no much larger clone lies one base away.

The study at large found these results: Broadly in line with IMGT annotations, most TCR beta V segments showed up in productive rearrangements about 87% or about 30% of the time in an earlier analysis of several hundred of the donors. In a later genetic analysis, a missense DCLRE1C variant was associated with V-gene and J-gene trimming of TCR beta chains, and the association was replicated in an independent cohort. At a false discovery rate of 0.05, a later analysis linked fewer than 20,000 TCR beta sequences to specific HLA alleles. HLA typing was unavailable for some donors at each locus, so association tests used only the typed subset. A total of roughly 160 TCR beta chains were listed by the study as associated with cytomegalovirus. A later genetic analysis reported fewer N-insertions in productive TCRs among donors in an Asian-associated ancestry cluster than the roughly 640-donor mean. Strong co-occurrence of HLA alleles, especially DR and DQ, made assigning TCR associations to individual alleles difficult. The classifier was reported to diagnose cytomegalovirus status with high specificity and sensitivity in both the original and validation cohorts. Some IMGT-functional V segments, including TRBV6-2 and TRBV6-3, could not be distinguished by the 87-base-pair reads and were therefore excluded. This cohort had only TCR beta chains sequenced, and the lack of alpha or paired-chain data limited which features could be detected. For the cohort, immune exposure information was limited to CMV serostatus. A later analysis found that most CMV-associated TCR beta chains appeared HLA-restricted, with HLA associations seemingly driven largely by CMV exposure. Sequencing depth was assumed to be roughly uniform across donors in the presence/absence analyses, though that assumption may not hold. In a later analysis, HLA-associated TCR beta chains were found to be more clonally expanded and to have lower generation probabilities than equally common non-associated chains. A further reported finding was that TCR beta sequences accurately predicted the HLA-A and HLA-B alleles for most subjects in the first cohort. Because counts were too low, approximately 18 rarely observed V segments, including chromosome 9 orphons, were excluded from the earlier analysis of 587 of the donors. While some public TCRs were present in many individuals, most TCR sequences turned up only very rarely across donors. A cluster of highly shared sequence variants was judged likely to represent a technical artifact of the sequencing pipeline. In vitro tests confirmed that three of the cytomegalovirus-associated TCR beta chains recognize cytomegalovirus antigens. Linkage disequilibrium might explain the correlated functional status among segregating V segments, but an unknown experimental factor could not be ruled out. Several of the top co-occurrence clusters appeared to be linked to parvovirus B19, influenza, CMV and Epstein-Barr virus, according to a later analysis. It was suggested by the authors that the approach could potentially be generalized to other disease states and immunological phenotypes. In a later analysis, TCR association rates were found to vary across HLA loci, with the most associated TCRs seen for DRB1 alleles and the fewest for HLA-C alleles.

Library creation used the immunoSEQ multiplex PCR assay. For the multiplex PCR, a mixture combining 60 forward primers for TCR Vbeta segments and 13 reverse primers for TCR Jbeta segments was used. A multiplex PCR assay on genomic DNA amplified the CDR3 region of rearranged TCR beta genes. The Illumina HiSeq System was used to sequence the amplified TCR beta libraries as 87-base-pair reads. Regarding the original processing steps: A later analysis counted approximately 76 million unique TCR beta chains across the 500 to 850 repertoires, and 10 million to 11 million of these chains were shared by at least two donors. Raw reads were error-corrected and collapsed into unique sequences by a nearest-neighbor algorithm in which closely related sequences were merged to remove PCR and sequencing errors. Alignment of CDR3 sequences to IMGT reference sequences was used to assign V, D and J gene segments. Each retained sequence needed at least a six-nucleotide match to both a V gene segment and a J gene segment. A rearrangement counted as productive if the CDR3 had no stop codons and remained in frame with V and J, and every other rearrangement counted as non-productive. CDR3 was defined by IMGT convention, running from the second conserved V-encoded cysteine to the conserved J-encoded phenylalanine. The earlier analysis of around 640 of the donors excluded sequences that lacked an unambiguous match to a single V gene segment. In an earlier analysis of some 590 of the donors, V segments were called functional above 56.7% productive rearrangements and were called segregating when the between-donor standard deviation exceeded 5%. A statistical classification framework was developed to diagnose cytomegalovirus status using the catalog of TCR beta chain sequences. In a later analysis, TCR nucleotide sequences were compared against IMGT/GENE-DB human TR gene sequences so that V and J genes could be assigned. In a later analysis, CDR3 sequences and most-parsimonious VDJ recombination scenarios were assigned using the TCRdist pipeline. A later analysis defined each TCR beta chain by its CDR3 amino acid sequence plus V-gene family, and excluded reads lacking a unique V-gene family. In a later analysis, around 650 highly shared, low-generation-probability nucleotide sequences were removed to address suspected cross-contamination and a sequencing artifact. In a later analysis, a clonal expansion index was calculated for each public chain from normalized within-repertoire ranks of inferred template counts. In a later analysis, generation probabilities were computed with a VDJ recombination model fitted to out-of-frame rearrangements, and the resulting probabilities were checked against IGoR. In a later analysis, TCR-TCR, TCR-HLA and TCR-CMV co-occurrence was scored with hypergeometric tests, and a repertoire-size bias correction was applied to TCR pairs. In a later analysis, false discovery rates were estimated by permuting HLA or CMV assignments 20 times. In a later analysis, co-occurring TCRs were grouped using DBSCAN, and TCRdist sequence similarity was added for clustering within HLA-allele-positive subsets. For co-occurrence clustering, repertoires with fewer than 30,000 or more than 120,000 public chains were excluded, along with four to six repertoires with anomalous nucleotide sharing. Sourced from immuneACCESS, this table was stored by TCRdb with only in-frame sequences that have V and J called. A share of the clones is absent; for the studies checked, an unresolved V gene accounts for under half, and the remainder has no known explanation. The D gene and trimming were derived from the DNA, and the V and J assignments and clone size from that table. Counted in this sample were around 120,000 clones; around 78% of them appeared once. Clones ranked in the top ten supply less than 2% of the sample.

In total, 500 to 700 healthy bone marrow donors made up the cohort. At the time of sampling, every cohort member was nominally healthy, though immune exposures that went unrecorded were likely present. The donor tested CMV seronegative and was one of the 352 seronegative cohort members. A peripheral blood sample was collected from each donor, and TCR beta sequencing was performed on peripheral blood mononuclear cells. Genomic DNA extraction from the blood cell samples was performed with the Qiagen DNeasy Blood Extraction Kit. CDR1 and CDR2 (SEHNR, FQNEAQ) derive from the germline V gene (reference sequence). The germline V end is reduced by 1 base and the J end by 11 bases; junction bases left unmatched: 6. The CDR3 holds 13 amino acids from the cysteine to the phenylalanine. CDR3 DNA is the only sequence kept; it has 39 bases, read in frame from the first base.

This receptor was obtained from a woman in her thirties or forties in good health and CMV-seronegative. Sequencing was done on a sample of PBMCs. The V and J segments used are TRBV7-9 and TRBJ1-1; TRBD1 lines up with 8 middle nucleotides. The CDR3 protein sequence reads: CASSLEITGGAFF. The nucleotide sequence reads TGTGCCAGCAGCTTAGAGATTACAGGGGGGGCTTTCTTT. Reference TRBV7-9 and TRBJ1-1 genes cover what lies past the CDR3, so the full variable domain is DTGVSQNPRHKITKRGQNVTFRCDPISEHNRLYWYRQTLGQGPEFLTYFQNEAQLEKSRLLSDRFSAERPKGSFSTLEIQRTEQGDSAMYLCASSLEITGGAFFGQGTRLTVV.